This is a list of T cell receptor beta chains from one sample in a study of T cells after posttransplantation cyclophosphamide. Profiling relied on immunoSEQ multiplex PCR, and the TCRdb table lists in-frame clones only, not all of them. This table holds about 4,000 clones, 77% found once. This material consisted of PBMCs, taken approximately 30 days after a stem cell transplant with posttransplant cyclophosphamide. The receptors derive from a male patient aged 45-60 years who received an allogeneic stem cell transplant from an unrelated donor, was CMV-positive, and had acute GVHD only. A share of the T cells may be of graft donor origin. CDR3s include the opening cysteine and the closing phenylalanine or tryptophan. The D gene is left open where the match is weak. Size values are once, few and many counts, or a class for expanded clones, and some rows have none.

size	V	J	length	D	DNA	CDR3
NA	TRBV6-6	TRBJ2-7	11	NA	TGTGCCAGCAGTCTAGAGAACGAGCAGTACTTC	CASSLENEQYF
NA	TRBV18	TRBJ1-4	16	NA	TGTGCCAGCTCACCGGGGGCGTACCCAACTAATGAAAAACTGTTTTTT	CASSPGAYPTNEKLFF
NA	TRBV11-2	TRBJ2-1	15	NA	TGTGCCAGCAGCTCTTTAGGGGGCTCCTACAATGAGCAGTTCTTC	CASSSLGGSYNEQFF
once	TRBV7-9	TRBJ2-7	16	NA	TGTGCCAGCAGCCCCCGGGTAGAGCCCTACCCATACGAGCAGTACTTC	CASSPRVEPYPYEQYF
NA	TRBV7-8	TRBJ2-2	16	TRBD1	TGTGCCAGCAGCCCCGGGACAGTTATGGACACCGGGGAGCTGTTTTTT	CASSPGTVMDTGELFF
NA	TRBV4-1	TRBJ1-5	15	TRBD1	TGCGCCAGCAGCCAAGGGGAGACAGGGAATCAGCCCCAGCATTTT	CASSQGETGNQPQHF
NA	TRBV11-2	TRBJ1-3	19	TRBD1	TGTGCCAGCAGCACTACGGGACAGTCAAGCTTCAGCTCAGGAAACACCATATATTTT	CASSTTGQSSFSSGNTIYF
once	TRBV28	TRBJ1-5	16	NA	TGTGCCAGCAGTTTAGGGAGCCTAGGTGGCAATCAGCCCCAGCATTTT	CASSLGSLGGNQPQHF
NA	TRBV7-9	TRBJ2-1	14	TRBD1	TGTGCCGGACAGGGACAGGGGTTAGACAATGAGCAGTTCTTC	CAGQGQGLDNEQFF
NA	TRBV11-2	TRBJ2-5	14	TRBD1	TGTGCCAGCAGCTTCGACAGGGTTGGGGAGACCCAGTACTTC	CASSFDRVGETQYF
NA	TRBV10-1	TRBJ2-3	14	NA	TGCGCCAGCAGCAACAGAGGGTTCACAGATACGCAGTATTTT	CASSNRGFTDTQYF
NA	TRBV28	TRBJ2-1	15	NA	TGTGCCAGCAGTTTAAGGGACTCGGGGTATAATGAGCAGTTCTTC	CASSLRDSGYNEQFF
NA	TRBV5-1	TRBJ2-1	16	TRBD1	TGCGCCAGCAGCTTGGCGGGACAGGGGTTCGGGAATGAGCAGTTCTTC	CASSLAGQGFGNEQFF
NA	TRBV7-2	TRBJ1-2	13	TRBD1	TGTGCCAGCAGCTCCGGGACAGACTATGGCTACACCTTC	CASSSGTDYGYTF
NA	TRBV7-3	TRBJ2-3	15	NA	TGTGCCAGCAGCTTAAGGGGCGGTCGCACAGATACGCAGTATTTT	CASSLRGGRTDTQYF
once	TRBV5-1	TRBJ1-1	20	NA	TGCGCCAGCAGCTTGGGGCGTCGGGGAGGAGGACTCCTAATGAACACTGAAGCTTTCTTT	CASSLGRRGGGLLMNTEAFF
NA	TRBV4-1	TRBJ2-1	16	TRBD2	TGCGCCAGCAGCCAAGATCCCGGGACTAGCTACAATGAGCAGTTCTTC	CASSQDPGTSYNEQFF
NA	TRBV28	TRBJ2-1	14	NA	TGTGCCAGCAGTTTATGGGACTCTGTCAATGAGCAGTTCTTC	CASSLWDSVNEQFF
NA	TRBV2	TRBJ2-7	13	NA	TGTGCCAGCAGTACCCTCCTCAGCTACGAGCAGTACTTC	CASSTLLSYEQYF
NA	TRBV29-1	TRBJ1-1	15	NA	TGCAGCGTTGCAAAAATCGGGGTAATGAACACTGAAGCTTTCTTT	CSVAKIGVMNTEAFF
few	TRBV14	TRBJ1-2	17	TRBD1	TGTGCCAGCAGCCAAGATTTCGGACAGGGAGCTAGCTATGGCTACACCTTC	CASSQDFGQGASYGYTF
NA	TRBV7-3	TRBJ2-7	14	TRBD2	TGTGCCAGCAGCTTGAGCGGGAGGGGGTACGAGCAGTACTTC	CASSLSGRGYEQYF
NA	TRBV19	TRBJ1-1	14	TRBD1	TGTGCCAGTAGCCGAGACAGGGGAGGTACTGAAGCTTTCTTT	CASSRDRGGTEAFF
few	TRBV4-3	TRBJ1-4	15	NA	TGCGCCAGCAGCCCGGTGGGGACTCTCCCCGAAAAACTGTTTTTT	CASSPVGTLPEKLFF
large	TRBV19	TRBJ1-5	15	TRBD1	TGTGCCAGTAGTATAGATCTAAGGGACAGGCGCCTCCAGCATTTT	CASSIDLRDRRLQHF
NA	TRBV9	TRBJ2-6	14	NA	TGTGCCAGCGCCCGGACTTCTGGGGCCAACGTCCTGACTTTC	CASARTSGANVLTF
NA	TRBV7-9	TRBJ2-3	17	TRBD2	TGTGCCAGCAGCTTTGCCCGCGGACGGGGGGGTACAGATACGCAGTATTTT	CASSFARGRGGTDTQYF
NA	TRBV7-8	TRBJ1-1	15	NA	TGTGCCAGCAGCTTAGAGGGGCGGAGGAACACTGAAGCTTTCTTT	CASSLEGRRNTEAFF
NA	TRBV30	TRBJ1-1	13	TRBD1	TGTGCCTGGAGGGGGACAGGGGCCACTGAAGCTTTCTTT	CAWRGTGATEAFF
NA	TRBV18	TRBJ2-7	14	TRBD1	TGTGCCAGCTCACCCGGACAGGGCAAGGACGAGCAGTACTTC	CASSPGQGKDEQYF
NA	TRBV9	TRBJ2-7	18	NA	TGTGCCAGCAGCGATTCAAGGGACACTCCTGGGAGCTCCTACGAGCAGTACTTC	CASSDSRDTPGSSYEQYF
few	TRBV5-5	TRBJ2-1	15	TRBD1	TGTGCCAGCAGCCTGGACAGGGCGGGCTACAATGAGCAGTTCTTC	CASSLDRAGYNEQFF
once	TRBV5-1	TRBJ2-4	16	NA	TGCGCCAGCAGCTTGGTTGGTTTGTCCGGGGGAAACATTCAGTACTTC	CASSLVGLSGGNIQYF
once	TRBV4-1	TRBJ1-5	13	NA	TGCGCCAGCAGTCAACAGGGAAATCAGCCCCAGCATTTT	CASSQQGNQPQHF
NA	TRBV4-3	TRBJ1-2	15	TRBD1	TGCGCCAGCAGCCAAGATACCGGGACAGGGGCCGGCTACACCTTC	CASSQDTGTGAGYTF
once	TRBV2	TRBJ1-1	14	TRBD1	TGTGCCAGCAGTGAAGTGGACAGGGCCACTGAAGCTTTCTTT	CASSEVDRATEAFF
NA	TRBV19	TRBJ1-5	15	NA	TGTGCCAGTACCATAGAAATGTATAGCAATCAGCCCCAGCATTTT	CASTIEMYSNQPQHF
medium-sized	TRBV6-1	TRBJ2-7	12	NA	TGTGCCAGCAGTGAATTTGGAGACAGGAGGTACTTC	CASSEFGDRRYF
NA	TRBV11-2	TRBJ1-2	17	TRBD1	TGTGCCAGCAGCTTAGCCGGGGGACAGGCTCTTAGGGCTGGCTACACCTTC	CASSLAGGQALRAGYTF
few	TRBV10-3	TRBJ2-7	17	TRBD1	TGTGCCATCAGTGACGCAGGGGGCGCCCCAATAGCCCACGAGCAGTACTTC	CAISDAGGAPIAHEQYF